This T cell receptor beta chain was documented in a study of CD4 T cells in relation to SARS-CoV-2 and coronaviruses. Only in-frame clones appear in the TCRdb table, and some are missing; sequencing was by immunoSEQ multiplex PCR. Of 25,000 to 35,000 clones listed, around 72% are singletons. CD4+ T cells from unexposed donors were obtained before the COVID-19 pandemic (2011-2018). After roughly ten days of culture, CD4+ T cells were isolated. Germline CDR1 is SGHKS and CDR2 is YYEKEE (reference sequence). V shed 4 bases, J shed 10 bases, and the junction held 7 bases outside the gene matches. CDR3 length: 12 residues. About this clone itself: Antigen: not known.

The sequencing input was CD4+ T cells from PBMCs, cultured in vitro. The sequence derives from a human donor in good health. The chain couples TRBV5-5 to TRBJ1-1; 7 bases match TRBD1. CDR3: CASSATGRGAFF. Here the CDR3 DNA reads TGTGCCAGCAGCGCGACAGGGAGGGGAGCTTTCTTT. The variable domain in full, completed from reference TRBV5-5 and TRBJ1-1, reads DAGVTQSPTHLIKTRGQQVTLRCSPISGHKSVSWYQQVLGQGPQFIFQYYEKEERGRGNFPDRFSARQFPNYSSELNVNALLLGDSALYLCASSATGRGAFFGQGTRLTVV.